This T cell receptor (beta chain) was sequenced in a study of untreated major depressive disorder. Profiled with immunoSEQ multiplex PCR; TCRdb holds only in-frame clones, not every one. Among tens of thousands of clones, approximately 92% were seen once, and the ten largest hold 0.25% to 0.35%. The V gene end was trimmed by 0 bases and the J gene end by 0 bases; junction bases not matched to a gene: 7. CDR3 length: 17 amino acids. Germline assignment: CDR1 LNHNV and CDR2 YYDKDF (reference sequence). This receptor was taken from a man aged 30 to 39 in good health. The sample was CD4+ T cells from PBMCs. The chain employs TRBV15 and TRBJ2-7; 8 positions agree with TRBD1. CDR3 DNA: TGTGCCACCAGCAGAGATCTCGCAGGGGGCTTCTCCTACGAGCAGTACTTC. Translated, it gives CATSRDLAGGFSYEQYF.